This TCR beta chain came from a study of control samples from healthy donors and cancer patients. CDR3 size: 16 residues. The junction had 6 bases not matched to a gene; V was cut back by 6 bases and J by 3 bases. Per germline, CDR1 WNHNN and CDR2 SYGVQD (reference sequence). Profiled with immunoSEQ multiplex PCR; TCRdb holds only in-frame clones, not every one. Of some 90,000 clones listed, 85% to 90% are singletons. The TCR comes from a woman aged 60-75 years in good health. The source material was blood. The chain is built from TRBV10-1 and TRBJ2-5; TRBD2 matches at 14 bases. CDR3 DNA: TGCGCCAGCAGCCAAGGACTAGCGGGGGGAGAAGAGACCCAGTACTTC. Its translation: CASSQGLAGGEETQYF.